This TCR beta chain was sequenced in a study of blood T cell repertoires in COVID-19. In its sample, this clone was seen once. Libraries were prepared by immunoSEQ multiplex PCR; TCRdb keeps only in-frame clonotypes and omits some of them. The sample comprises 250,000 to 300,000 clones, roughly 80% of which are singletons, and roughly 4% rests with the top ten. Specimen: PBMCs or T cells enriched from blood (not recorded which). This TCR derives from a man aged 25 to 45 with acute COVID-19.

In nucleotides, the CDR3 is TGTGCCAGCAGTATCTTAACAGGGCCGAGTGAAGCTTTCTTT. Translated, it gives CASSILTGPSEAFF. The V and J genes are TRBV25-1 and TRBJ1-1, with a weak D call TRBD1 (6 bases). Germline lookup yields CDR1 MGHDK and CDR2 SYGVNS. V was clipped by 5 bases and J by 7 bases, with 17 bases between them. This CDR3 contains 14 residues.